The present T cell receptor (beta chain) was sequenced within a study of T cell responses to AZD1222 COVID-19 vaccine. Study context: Second-dose intervals near 4 or 12 weeks were combined.

General study results and limits: Just a handful of people given AZD1222 tested seropositive at baseline.

With respect to this clone: Antigen specificity is unknown.

Trimming took off 0 bases at V and 4 bases at J, with 15 bases between the two ends. The CDR3 spans 16 residues. Germline-derived CDR1 and CDR2 are MGHRA and YSYEKL. Assay used: immunoSEQ multiplex PCR; TCRdb lists only in-frame clones, some missing. The data hold some 140,000 clones, with around 90% observed a single time. V and J are TRBV4-1 and TRBJ1-2; D gene uncertain. This TCR derives from an adult in good health. Specimen: peripheral blood, collected on day 0 of AZD1222 vaccination. The CDR3 sequence: CASSQDPTVTFYGYTF. The CDR3 DNA sequence: TGCGCCAGCAGCCAAGATCCTACAGTAACTTTCTATGGCTACACCTTC.